Listed below are T cell receptor beta chains from one sample, sequenced in a study of shared T cell receptors in the human thymus. TCRdb's copy holds only in-frame clones and misses some; the assay was immunoSEQ multiplex PCR. In the table there are some 700,000 clones, roughly 88% of which are singletons. These records were also assigned to another study, of human thymus T cells.

The sequenced material came from thymocytes. These receptors were taken from a boy less than two years old with a congenital heart defect. Both conserved end residues are part of each CDR3. A D gene is named only where the DNA matches it firmly. A clone size is listed for some rows: how often the clone was seen (once, few, many), or a class if it is expanded.

v_gene: TRBV7-6; j_gene: TRBJ2-3; d_gene: NA; abundance: NA; CDR3aa: CASSLDPADTQYF; CDR3nt: TGTGCCAGCAGCTTAGACCCCGCGGATACGCAGTATTTT
v_gene: TRBV6-4; j_gene: TRBJ2-3; d_gene: TRBD2; abundance: NA; CDR3aa: CASSDTREGTDTQYF; CDR3nt: TGTGCCAGCAGTGACACGCGGGAGGGAACAGATACGCAGTATTTT
v_gene: TRBV2; j_gene: TRBJ2-7; d_gene: NA; abundance: NA; CDR3aa: CASSDGRTRRYEQYF; CDR3nt: TGTGCCAGCAGTGACGGGAGAACTCGTCGCTACGAGCAGTACTTC
v_gene: TRBV28; j_gene: TRBJ2-3; d_gene: NA; abundance: NA; CDR3aa: CASSLRSGDTQYF; CDR3nt: TGTGCCAGCAGTTTAAGGTCAGGAGATACGCAGTATTTT
v_gene: TRBV7-3; j_gene: TRBJ2-2; d_gene: NA; abundance: NA; CDR3aa: CASSFPPDSISTGELFF; CDR3nt: TGTGCCAGCAGCTTCCCTCCGGACAGCATATCCACCGGGGAGCTGTTTTTT
v_gene: TRBV30; j_gene: TRBJ2-7; d_gene: TRBD2; abundance: NA; CDR3aa: CAWSVRGGVRYEQYF; CDR3nt: TGTGCCTGGAGTGTACGGGGGGGTGTCCGCTACGAGCAGTACTTC
v_gene: TRBV5-5; j_gene: TRBJ1-2; d_gene: TRBD1; abundance: once; CDR3aa: CASSLVAGGPEIPYYGYTF; CDR3nt: TGTGCCAGCAGCTTGGTGGCAGGGGGGCCCGAAATCCCCTACTATGGCTACACCTTC
v_gene: TRBV7-2; j_gene: TRBJ1-1; d_gene: NA; abundance: NA; CDR3aa: CASSSYVAGPTEAFF; CDR3nt: TGTGCCAGCAGCTCCTATGTCGCAGGGCCCACTGAAGCTTTCTTT
v_gene: TRBV6-5; j_gene: TRBJ2-3; d_gene: NA; abundance: NA; CDR3aa: CASSYRTRPNTQYF; CDR3nt: TGTGCCAGCAGTTACCGGACTCGCCCAAATACGCAGTATTTT
v_gene: TRBV4-1; j_gene: TRBJ2-5; d_gene: TRBD2; abundance: NA; CDR3aa: CASSQEWASGRAPQETQYF; CDR3nt: TGCGCCAGCAGCCAAGAATGGGCTAGCGGGAGGGCCCCCCAAGAGACCCAGTACTTC
v_gene: TRBV7-2; j_gene: TRBJ1-1; d_gene: NA; abundance: few; CDR3aa: CASSLVVQKNTEAFF; CDR3nt: TGTGCCAGCAGCTTAGTCGTGCAGAAGAACACTGAAGCTTTCTTT
v_gene: TRBV7-9; j_gene: TRBJ2-3; d_gene: TRBD2; abundance: NA; CDR3aa: CASSLRLAGGPDTQYF; CDR3nt: TGTGCCAGCAGCTTGCGGTTAGCGGGAGGTCCAGATACGCAGTATTTT
v_gene: TRBV6-5; j_gene: TRBJ2-3; d_gene: NA; abundance: NA; CDR3aa: CASTHRDSTDTQYF; CDR3nt: TGTGCCAGCACACACCGGGACTCCACAGATACGCAGTATTTT
v_gene: TRBV7-6; j_gene: TRBJ1-1; d_gene: NA; abundance: NA; CDR3aa: CASSFGGTNTEAFF; CDR3nt: TGTGCCAGCAGCTTCGGAGGGACGAACACTGAAGCTTTCTTT
v_gene: TRBV5-1; j_gene: TRBJ2-7; d_gene: TRBD2; abundance: NA; CDR3aa: CASSLGLAGWYEQYF; CDR3nt: TGCGCCAGCAGCTTGGGACTAGCGGGATGGTACGAGCAGTACTTC
v_gene: TRBV14; j_gene: TRBJ2-5; d_gene: TRBD1; abundance: once; CDR3aa: CASSRGDSQETQYF; CDR3nt: TGTGCCAGCAGCCGAGGGGACAGCCAAGAGACCCAGTACTTC
v_gene: TRBV19; j_gene: TRBJ2-7; d_gene: TRBD1; abundance: NA; CDR3aa: CASSHIRDRDNEQYF; CDR3nt: TGTGCCAGTAGTCATATTAGGGACAGGGACAACGAGCAGTACTTC
v_gene: TRBV6-1; j_gene: TRBJ1-2; d_gene: TRBD1; abundance: once; CDR3aa: CASSGQGYYGYTF; CDR3nt: TGTGCCAGCAGTGGACAGGGCTACTATGGCTACACCTTC
v_gene: TRBV6-1; j_gene: TRBJ2-2; d_gene: NA; abundance: NA; CDR3aa: CASSESGWAGQGTGELFF; CDR3nt: TGTGCCAGCAGTGAATCGGGTTGGGCAGGGCAGGGCACCGGGGAGCTGTTTTTT
v_gene: TRBV5-1; j_gene: TRBJ2-3; d_gene: NA; abundance: NA; CDR3aa: CASSLAEPRGGTDTQYF; CDR3nt: TGCGCCAGCAGCTTGGCTGAGCCTAGAGGGGGAACAGATACGCAGTATTTT
v_gene: TRBV7-9; j_gene: TRBJ2-7; d_gene: NA; abundance: NA; CDR3aa: CASSLGGSRGTYEQYF; CDR3nt: TGTGCCAGCAGCCTAGGGGGATCGCGCGGGACCTACGAGCAGTACTTC
v_gene: TRBV11-3; j_gene: TRBJ2-5; d_gene: TRBD1; abundance: NA; CDR3aa: CASSLANGTGGKTQYF; CDR3nt: TGTGCCAGCAGCTTAGCCAACGGGACAGGGGGTAAGACCCAGTACTTC
v_gene: TRBV27; j_gene: TRBJ2-7; d_gene: NA; abundance: NA; CDR3aa: CASSTFGTRQLEQYF; CDR3nt: TGTGCCAGCAGTACTTTTGGGACACGGCAACTCGAGCAGTACTTC
v_gene: TRBV7-9; j_gene: TRBJ2-1; d_gene: TRBD2; abundance: NA; CDR3aa: CASSPTSGHALVDNEQFF; CDR3nt: TGTGCCAGCAGCCCGACTAGCGGCCATGCCCTGGTTGACAATGAGCAGTTCTTC
v_gene: TRBV27; j_gene: TRBJ2-7; d_gene: TRBD2; abundance: NA; CDR3aa: CASSSQEGGVAYEQYF; CDR3nt: TGTGCCAGCAGTTCCCAAGAGGGAGGGGTTGCGTACGAGCAGTACTTC
v_gene: TRBV6-5; j_gene: TRBJ2-7; d_gene: NA; abundance: NA; CDR3aa: CASSYSGPDSYEQYF; CDR3nt: TGTGCCAGCAGTTATTCAGGGCCCGATTCCTACGAGCAGTACTTC
v_gene: TRBV4-3; j_gene: TRBJ2-6; d_gene: NA; abundance: NA; CDR3aa: CASSQEIPRGSDSGANVLTF; CDR3nt: TGCGCCAGCAGCCAAGAGATCCCCCGGGGATCAGACTCTGGGGCCAACGTCCTGACTTTC
v_gene: TRBV7-3; j_gene: TRBJ2-1; d_gene: NA; abundance: NA; CDR3aa: CASSLRVVESSYNEQFF; CDR3nt: TGTGCCAGCAGCTTAAGAGTTGTCGAGAGCTCCTACAATGAGCAGTTCTTC
v_gene: TRBV4-3; j_gene: TRBJ2-1; d_gene: TRBD2; abundance: few; CDR3aa: CASSQTLAGGRNEQFF; CDR3nt: TGCGCCAGCAGCCAAACACTAGCGGGAGGGCGGAATGAGCAGTTCTTC
v_gene: TRBV5-1; j_gene: TRBJ2-3; d_gene: NA; abundance: NA; CDR3aa: CASSLGDLHTDTQYF; CDR3nt: TGCGCCAGCAGCTTGGGGGACTTACACACAGATACGCAGTATTTT
v_gene: TRBV10-3; j_gene: TRBJ2-3; d_gene: TRBD2; abundance: NA; CDR3aa: CAISETLAGSTDTQYF; CDR3nt: TGTGCCATCAGTGAGACCTTAGCGGGGAGCACAGATACGCAGTATTTT
v_gene: TRBV25-1; j_gene: TRBJ2-7; d_gene: NA; abundance: NA; CDR3aa: CASSATGHHEQYF; CDR3nt: TGTGCCAGCAGTGCTACAGGGCACCACGAGCAGTACTTC
v_gene: TRBV4-2; j_gene: TRBJ2-7; d_gene: NA; abundance: NA; CDR3aa: CASSQGLGLAYEQYF; CDR3nt: TGTGCCAGCAGCCAAGGTTTGGGGCTGGCCTACGAGCAGTACTTC
v_gene: TRBV14; j_gene: TRBJ2-7; d_gene: TRBD2; abundance: NA; CDR3aa: CASSHFQTSGPSYEQYF; CDR3nt: TGTGCCAGCAGCCATTTCCAGACTAGCGGACCTTCCTACGAGCAGTACTTC
v_gene: TRBV4-2; j_gene: TRBJ2-5; d_gene: TRBD1; abundance: NA; CDR3aa: CASSLNWTGLGETQYF; CDR3nt: TGTGCCAGCAGCCTAAACTGGACAGGGTTGGGGGAGACCCAGTACTTC
v_gene: TRBV13; j_gene: TRBJ1-2; d_gene: NA; abundance: NA; CDR3aa: CASSTVQSRGANYGYTF; CDR3nt: TGTGCCAGCAGCACCGTTCAGAGCCGAGGAGCTAACTATGGCTACACCTTC
v_gene: TRBV27; j_gene: TRBJ2-1; d_gene: TRBD2; abundance: NA; CDR3aa: CASSKKGLAGAGDNEQFF; CDR3nt: TGTGCCAGCAGTAAAAAGGGACTAGCGGGAGCAGGGGACAATGAGCAGTTCTTC
v_gene: TRBV9; j_gene: TRBJ1-4; d_gene: NA; abundance: NA; CDR3aa: CASSVGGRDEKLFF; CDR3nt: TGTGCCAGCAGCGTAGGGGGGCGGGATGAAAAACTGTTTTTT
v_gene: TRBV30; j_gene: TRBJ2-1; d_gene: TRBD2; abundance: NA; CDR3aa: CAWRITETEGGLAGLNEQFF; CDR3nt: TGTGCCTGGAGGATTACAGAGACTGAAGGGGGACTAGCGGGATTAAATGAGCAGTTCTTC
v_gene: TRBV6-6; j_gene: TRBJ2-1; d_gene: TRBD2; abundance: NA; CDR3aa: CASSLTTSGRNNEQFF; CDR3nt: TGTGCCAGCAGCCTCACGACTAGCGGGAGGAACAATGAGCAGTTCTTC
v_gene: TRBV30; j_gene: TRBJ2-5; d_gene: TRBD2; abundance: NA; CDR3aa: CAWSLKRESCETQYF; CDR3nt: TGTGCCTGGAGTCTGAAGCGGGAGTCGTGTGAGACCCAGTACTTC
v_gene: TRBV27; j_gene: TRBJ1-4; d_gene: TRBD1; abundance: NA; CDR3aa: CASSSDAGTAPEKLFF; CDR3nt: TGTGCCAGCAGTTCCGACGCCGGGACAGCACCCGAAAAACTGTTTTTT